This T cell receptor beta chain was sequenced during a study of persistence of HIV-infected CD4 T cells. The stimulus was an HIV-1 Gag 15-mer peptide pool, 0.85 to 1 ug/peptide/mL. Sorted nonresponding memory CD4+ T cells were CD40L-negative, CD69-negative, CD45RO-high. A remark on this clone: No antigen is known for it.

Trimming took 4 bases from V and 5 from J, leaving 11 bases between them. Per germline, CDR1 SGHVS and CDR2 FQNEAQ. This CDR3 contains 13 residues. Sequencing used immunoSEQ version 4 in survey mode. Assay: immunoSEQ multiplex PCR; the TCRdb copy retains only in-frame clones and omits some. The sample yields about 35,000 clones, approximately 81% seen once. Sequencing used cultured CD4+ T cells from PBMCs, obtained from a patient who received antiretroviral therapy. The receptor was derived from an adult with HIV. The donor label of this sample is uncertain. The rearrangement links TRBV7-8 to TRBJ1-1, with a tentative D call TRBD1 (6 bases). CDR3 bases: TGTGCCAGCAGCTCCAACAGGGAGACTGAAGCTTTCTTT. The encoded protein is CASSSNRETEAFF.